The T cell receptor beta chain under discussion was sequenced for a study of Tregs in tolerant kidney transplant recipients. Repertoires were generated with immunoSEQ multiplex PCR, while TCRdb's copy carries only in-frame clones and drops some. The sample records about 20,000 clones, 65% being singletons. With V trimmed by 4 bases and J by 4 bases, 8 bases remained unmatched. Per germline, CDR1 MGHRA and CDR2 YSYEKL. CDR3 length: 18 amino acids. Details on this clone: Antigen unknown.

The V call is TRBV4-1, the J call TRBJ2-1, with TRBD2 matching 15 bases. This TCR derives from a human donor in good health. The sample comprised Tregs from blood cultured with allogeneic cells. The DNA of the CDR3 is TGCGCCAGCAGCCCCGGACTAGCGGGAGGGCCTTTTTACAATGAGCAGTTCTTC. Translation gives CASSPGLAGGPFYNEQFF.